These 23 T cell receptor beta chains were all obtained from the same sample, sequenced in a study of blood T cell repertoires in COVID-19. TCRdb's table, derived via immunoSEQ multiplex PCR, lists solely in-frame clones and lacks some. The repertoire consists of around 500,000 clones, with 80% to 90% occurring once and the leading ten covering more than 3%. The sequencing input was peripheral blood. The receptors shown here come from a human donor in a cohort sampled during active COVID-19.

The chain links TRBV5-5 to TRBJ2-5, with 10 nucleotides matching TRBD2. V was pared by 4 bases and J by 3 bases, with 3 bases of the junction left unmatched. Per the germline V gene, CDR1 is SGHKS and CDR2 is YYEKEE (reference sequence). The CDR3 has 14 amino acids. CDR3 coding DNA: TGTGCCAGCAGCGCCGGACTAGCGGAAGAGACCCAGTACTTC. Translation gives CASSAGLAEETQYF.

This chain connects TRBV9 to TRBJ2-1; 7 bases agree with TRBD2. Looked up from germline, CDR1 is SGDLS and CDR2 is YYNGEE. V lost 0 bases to trimming and J lost 7 bases; unmatched junction nucleotides: 16. This CDR3 is built from 18 residues. The CDR3, as DNA: TGTGCCAGCAGCGTAGAGACCCCCTCTAGCGGTACTCAGAATGAGCAGTTCTTC. This codes for CASSVETPSSGTQNEQFF.

V usage is TRBV5-1 and J usage is TRBJ2-7; 8 nucleotides match TRBD1. Germline assignment: CDR1 SGHRS and CDR2 YFSETQ. The CDR3 sequence is 14 residues long. The V gene end was trimmed by 4 bases and the J gene end by 0 bases; junction bases not matched to a gene: 3. DNA of the CDR3: TGCGCCAGCAGCGTCGGACAGGGCTCCTACGAGCAGTACTTC. Its protein product is CASSVGQGSYEQYF. The variable domain in full, with the rest retrieved from reference TRBV5-1 and TRBJ2-7, is KAGVTQTPRYLIKTRGQQVTLSCSPISGHRSVSWYQQTPGQGLQFLFEYFSETQRNKGNFPGRFSGRQFSNSRSEMNVSTLELGDSALYLCASSVGQGSYEQYFGPGTRLTVT.

The chain uses TRBV7-2 and TRBJ2-7; the D is unclear. V was pared by 8 bases and J by 3 bases, with 17 bases between. CDR1 and CDR2 (germline): SGHTA, FQGNSA. The CDR3 length is 14 residues. The CDR3 reads CASGPTNPIYEQYF. CDR3 nucleotides: TGTGCCAGCGGCCCCACAAATCCCATCTACGAGCAGTACTTC.

The V call is TRBV7-9, the J call TRBJ2-7; D not certain. CDR1 and CDR2 from the germline V gene are SEHNR and FQNEAQ (reference sequence). V was cut by 10 bases and J by 2 bases, with 12 bases left in between. CDR3 size: 12 residues. The CDR3 here is CAIQEEAYEQYF. The CDR3 nucleotides read TGTGCCATCCAGGAAGAAGCCTACGAGCAGTACTTC.

In this sample, this clone turned up a few times. The rearrangement links TRBV6-5 to TRBJ2-3, with TRBD2 matching 10 bases. Germline CDR1 reads MNHEY; CDR2 reads SVGAGI. CDR3 size: 15 residues. With 7 bases clipped from V and 6 bases from J, the junction kept 10 bases outside the gene matches. The CDR3 protein is CASIPSGTSADTQYF. CDR3 coding DNA: TGTGCCAGCATTCCTTCCGGGACTAGCGCTGATACGCAGTATTTT.

The chain links TRBV10-3 to TRBJ1-2; D is uncertain. The CDR3 is made up of 14 amino acids. With 8 bases removed from V and 3 bases from J, the gap between germline ends came to 16 bases. Germline-derived CDR1 and CDR2 are ENHRY and SYGVKD. This CDR3 reads CAIAEGAFDYGYTF. The CDR3 DNA reads TGTGCCATCGCGGAGGGTGCGTTCGACTATGGCTACACCTTC.

The chain has TRBV5-1 and TRBJ1-4, with a tentative D call TRBD1 (5 bases). The CDR3 contains 15 residues. Between the trimmed V and J ends, which lost 4 bases and 6 bases, there was a span of 16 bases. Germline lookup yields CDR1 SGHRS and CDR2 YFSETQ. This CDR3 is CASSPRVEGDEKLFF. CDR3 bases: TGCGCCAGCAGCCCCAGGGTGGAAGGGGATGAAAAACTGTTTTTT.

This clone has just a few counts. This chain connects TRBV18 to TRBJ2-2; 7 nucleotides align to TRBD2. In germline, CDR1 is KGHSH, CDR2 LQKENI. The ends lost 1 base at V and 4 bases at J; junction bases unmatched: 6. The CDR3 length is 16 residues. CDR3 bases: TGTGCCAGCTCACCACAGGCAGTAGCGGGCACCGGGGAGCTGTTTTTT. As protein: CASSPQAVAGTGELFF.

The V gene is TRBV9, the J gene TRBJ1-6; D possibly corresponds to TRBD1 (5 bases). The CDR3 consists of 15 residues. V was clipped by 3 bases and J by 10 bases, with 17 bases between them. CDR1 and CDR2 from the germline V gene are SGDLS and YYNGEE. The CDR3 loop reads CASSASGRVGSPLHF. For the CDR3, the DNA is TGTGCCAGCAGCGCCTCGGGCAGGGTGGGATCACCCCTCCACTTT.

The V and J genes are TRBV27 and TRBJ1-6; a possible D gene is TRBD1 (6 bases). Germline lookup yields CDR1 MNHEY and CDR2 SMNVEV (reference sequence). The CDR3 is made up of 15 amino acids. Deletions cut 3 bases from V and 7 bases from J, with 13 bases between. CDR3 sequence reads: CASSFRDRRNSPLHF. The DNA for the CDR3 is TGTGCCAGCAGTTTCCGCGACAGGAGAAATTCACCCCTCCACTTT.

This sequence joins TRBV30 and TRBJ1-2; D is possibly TRBD1 (6 bases). CDR1 is GTSNPN, CDR2 SVGIG, per germline (reference sequence). Trimming took off 4 bases at V and 8 bases at J, with 17 bases between the two ends. The length of the CDR3 is 13 residues. The CDR3 here is CAWTDDRTQGYTF. The CDR3 DNA reads TGTGCCTGGACAGACGACAGGACCCAGGGCTACACCTTC.

This chain joins TRBV14 and TRBJ2-1; weak D call: TRBD2 (5 bases). CDR3 length equals 14 residues. V lost 2 bases, J lost 9 bases, and 14 bases lay in between. Germline lookup yields CDR1 SGHDN and CDR2 FVKESK. In nucleotides, the CDR3 is TGTGCCAGCAGCCAAAATCTAGCCCTGGGTGAGCAGTTCTTC. It is translated as CASSQNLALGEQFF.

V gene TRBV6-5 combines with J gene TRBJ1-1; D is unresolved. Between the trimmed V and J ends, which lost 0 bases and 6 bases, there was a span of 14 bases. Germline lookup yields CDR1 MNHEY and CDR2 SVGAGI. The CDR3 runs to 15 residues. CDR3 DNA: TGTGCCAGCAGTTACTCAACTGTAGGAGGGTCTGAAGCTTTCTTT. Its translation is CASSYSTVGGSEAFF.

The chain carries TRBV2 and TRBJ2-3; 8 positions agree with TRBD1. V lost 5 bases and J lost 4; bases outside the gene matches: 5. This CDR3 has 14 amino acids. Germline lookup yields CDR1 SNHLY and CDR2 FYNNEI. The CDR3 region has the DNA TGTGCCAGCAGTATGGACAGGGCCCCAGATACGCAGTATTTT. It specifies CASSMDRAPDTQYF. The variable domain in full, with the rest retrieved from reference TRBV2 and TRBJ2-3, is EPEVTQTPSHQVTQMGQEVILRCVPISNHLYFYWYRQILGQKVEFLVSFYNNEISEKSEIFDDQFSVERPDGSNFTLKIRSTKLEDSAMYFCASSMDRAPDTQYFGPGTRLTVL.

This clone was detected once. The V and J genes are TRBV5-4 and TRBJ1-6; weak D call: TRBD1 (5 bases). Germline loops: CDR1 SGHNT, CDR2 YYREEE (reference sequence). V lost 4 bases, J lost 0 bases, and 14 bases lay in between. The CDR3 has 17 residues. CDR3 coding DNA: TGTGCCAGCAGCGTCGACAGTCCGGGCTCCTATAATTCACCCCTCCACTTT. This sequence encodes CASSVDSPGSYNSPLHF.

The V and J genes are TRBV3-1 (or the pseudogene TRBV3-2) and TRBJ1-3; TRBD1 is a possible D gene (6 bases). Trimming shortened V by 1 base and J by 0 bases, and 16 bases separated the two germline ends. The CDR3 covers 18 residues. Per germline, CDR1 LGHDT and CDR2 YNNKEL (reference sequence). CDR3 nucleotides: TGTGCCAGCAGCCAAGTCCCTGGGGGGGGCCTCTCTGGAAACACCATATATTTT. It translates to CASSQVPGGGLSGNTIYF.

This sequence joins TRBV5-1 and TRBJ2-7; 7 nucleotides match TRBD1. This CDR3 region has 16 residues. Germline V gene data show CDR1 as SGHRS and CDR2 as YFSETQ. The V and J ends lost 0 bases and 3 bases, in that order; junction bases with no gene match: 9. The CDR3 spells CASSLGGNRGNYEQYF. In DNA, the CDR3 is TGCGCCAGCAGCTTGGGGGGCAACAGGGGCAACTACGAGCAGTACTTC.

V is TRBV5-1 and J is TRBJ2-1; 7 bases fit TRBD1. Trimming cost V 2 bases and J 7 bases; bases outside gene matches: 6. From germline, CDR1 is SGHRS and CDR2 YFSETQ. The CDR3 is 14 amino acids. CDR3 coding DNA: TGCGCCAGCAGCTTAAGAGGGGGCATGAATGAGCAGTTCTTC. The encoded protein is CASSLRGGMNEQFF.

This chain uses TRBV27 with TRBJ1-2; 8 bases match TRBD1. This CDR3 is built from 16 residues. Germline V CDR1 and CDR2: MNHEY, SMNVEV (reference sequence). Losses at the gene ends were 2 bases for V and 0 bases for J; bases not matched to a gene: 5. The CDR3: CASSLAWTGTNYGYTF. The CDR3 nucleotides read TGTGCCAGCAGTTTAGCCTGGACAGGGACTAACTATGGCTACACCTTC.

The genes are TRBV6-2 or TRBV6-3 and TRBJ1-1; the D gene is possibly TRBD1 (6 bases). Germline assignment: CDR1 MNHEY and CDR2 SVGEGT. V shed 3 bases and J shed 7 bases, with 9 bases lying between them. The CDR3 extends over 12 amino acids. CDR3 protein: CASSYGRGEAFF. The CDR3 region has the DNA TGTGCCAGCAGTTATGGCAGGGGTGAAGCTTTCTTT.

The rearrangement joins TRBV9 to TRBJ1-5; D is uncertain. The CDR3 contains 14 residues. Germline V gives CDR1 SGDLS, CDR2 YYNGEE. V lost 4 bases and J 9 bases, leaving 17 bases between the germline ends. CDR3 loop: CASSPNPFSGPQHF. Here the CDR3 DNA reads TGTGCCAGCAGCCCGAACCCTTTCTCGGGGCCCCAGCATTTT.

The rearrangement links TRBV6-5 to TRBJ2-7; 10 positions match TRBD1. With 7 bases clipped from V and 5 bases from J, the junction kept 2 bases outside the gene matches. The CDR3 extends over 12 amino acids. CDR1 MNHEY and CDR2 SVGAGI come from the germline V gene. In DNA form, the CDR3 reads TGTGCCAGCAAGACAGGGGGCCACGAGCAGTACTTC. Translating it yields CASKTGGHEQYF.